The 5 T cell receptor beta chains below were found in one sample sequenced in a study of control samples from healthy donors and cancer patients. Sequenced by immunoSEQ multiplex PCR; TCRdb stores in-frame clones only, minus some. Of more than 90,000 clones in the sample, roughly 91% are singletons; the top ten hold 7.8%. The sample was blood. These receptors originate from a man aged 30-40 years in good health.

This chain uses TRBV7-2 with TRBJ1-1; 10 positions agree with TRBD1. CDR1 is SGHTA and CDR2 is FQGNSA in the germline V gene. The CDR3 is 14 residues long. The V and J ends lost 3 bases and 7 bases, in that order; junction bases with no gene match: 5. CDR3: CASSLGTGVGEAFF. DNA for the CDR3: TGTGCCAGCAGCTTGGGGACAGGGGTAGGTGAAGCTTTCTTT.

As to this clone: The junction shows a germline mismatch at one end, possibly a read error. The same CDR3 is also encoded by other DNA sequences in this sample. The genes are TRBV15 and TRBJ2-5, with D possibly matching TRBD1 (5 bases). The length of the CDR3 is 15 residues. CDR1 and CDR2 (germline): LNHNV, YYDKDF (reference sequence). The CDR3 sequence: CATSREGASQETQYF. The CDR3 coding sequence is TGTGCCACCAGCAGAGAAGGGGCGTCCCAAGAGACACAGTACTTC.

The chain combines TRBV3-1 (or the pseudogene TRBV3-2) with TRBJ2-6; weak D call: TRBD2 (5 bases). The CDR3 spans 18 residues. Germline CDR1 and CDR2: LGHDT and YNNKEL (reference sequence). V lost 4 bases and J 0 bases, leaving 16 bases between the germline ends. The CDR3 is CASSPGIPGYSGANVLTF. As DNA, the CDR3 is TGTGCCAGCAGCCCGGGGATTCCTGGGTACTCTGGGGCCAACGTCCTGACTTTC.

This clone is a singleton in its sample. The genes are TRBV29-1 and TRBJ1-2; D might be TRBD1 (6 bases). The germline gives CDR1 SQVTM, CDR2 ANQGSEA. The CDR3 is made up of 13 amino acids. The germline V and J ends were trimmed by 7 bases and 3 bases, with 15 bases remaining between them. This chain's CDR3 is CSAQRGDDYGYTF. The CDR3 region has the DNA TGCAGCGCCCAGAGGGGGGACGACTATGGCTACACCTTC.

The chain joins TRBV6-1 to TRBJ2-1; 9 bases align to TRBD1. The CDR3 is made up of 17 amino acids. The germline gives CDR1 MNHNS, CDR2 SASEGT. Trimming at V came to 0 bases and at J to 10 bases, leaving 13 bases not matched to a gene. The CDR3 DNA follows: TGTGCCAGCAGTGAAGCGGGGCCCGGACAGGGGTCCTCCGAGCAGTTCTTC. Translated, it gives CASSEAGPGQGSSEQFF.